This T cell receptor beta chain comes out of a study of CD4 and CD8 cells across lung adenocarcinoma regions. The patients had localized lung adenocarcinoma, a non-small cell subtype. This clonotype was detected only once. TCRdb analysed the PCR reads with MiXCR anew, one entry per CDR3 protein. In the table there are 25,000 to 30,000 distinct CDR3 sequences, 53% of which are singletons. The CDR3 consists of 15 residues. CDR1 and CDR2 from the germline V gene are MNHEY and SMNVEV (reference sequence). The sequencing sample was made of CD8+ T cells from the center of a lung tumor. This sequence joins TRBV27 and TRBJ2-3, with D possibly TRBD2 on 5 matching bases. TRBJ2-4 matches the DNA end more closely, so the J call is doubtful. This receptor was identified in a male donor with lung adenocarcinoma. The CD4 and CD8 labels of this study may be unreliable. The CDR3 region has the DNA TGTGCCAGCGAACCGAGGGTGGGAGCCAGGTATACTCAGTACTTC. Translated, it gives CASEPRVGARYTQYF.